This TCR beta chain was profiled in a study of radiation and T cells in renal cell carcinoma. As to time point: baseline pretreatment blood. The treatment is: 15 Gy SBRT to primary tumor, nephrectomy 4 weeks later. J was trimmed by 3 bases and V by 6 bases; bases with no gene match: 6. The CDR3 has 14 residues. Germline-derived CDR1 and CDR2 are MNHEY and SVGAGI. Assay used: immunoSEQ multiplex PCR; TCRdb lists only in-frame clones, some missing. Among 130,000 or so clones, over 65% were seen once, and the ten largest hold under 30%. V usage is TRBV6-5 and J usage is TRBJ2-7; the match to TRBD1 covers 9 bases. This sequence originates from a woman aged 50 to 65 with renal cell carcinoma. Sequenced here: blood, sampled from a patient whose treatment included radiotherapy and nephrectomy. Here the CDR3 reads CASRGTGSGYEQYF. The DNA for the CDR3 is TGTGCCAGCAGAGGGACAGGGTCCGGCTACGAGCAGTACTTC.